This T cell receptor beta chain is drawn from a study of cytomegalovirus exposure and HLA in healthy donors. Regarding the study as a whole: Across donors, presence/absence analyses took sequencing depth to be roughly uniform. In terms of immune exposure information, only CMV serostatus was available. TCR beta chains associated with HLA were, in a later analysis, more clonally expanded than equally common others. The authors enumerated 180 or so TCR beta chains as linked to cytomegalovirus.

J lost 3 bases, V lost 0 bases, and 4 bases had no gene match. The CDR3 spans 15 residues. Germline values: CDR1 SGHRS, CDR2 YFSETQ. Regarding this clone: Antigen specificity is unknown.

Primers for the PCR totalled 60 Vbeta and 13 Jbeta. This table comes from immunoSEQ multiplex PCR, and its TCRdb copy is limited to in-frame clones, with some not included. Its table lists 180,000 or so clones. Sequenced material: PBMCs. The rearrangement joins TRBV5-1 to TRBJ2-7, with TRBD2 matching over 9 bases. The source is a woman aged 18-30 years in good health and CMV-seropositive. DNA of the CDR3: TGCGCCAGCAGCTTGGGTAGCGGGAGCATCTACGAGCAGTACTTC. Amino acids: CASSLGSGSIYEQYF.